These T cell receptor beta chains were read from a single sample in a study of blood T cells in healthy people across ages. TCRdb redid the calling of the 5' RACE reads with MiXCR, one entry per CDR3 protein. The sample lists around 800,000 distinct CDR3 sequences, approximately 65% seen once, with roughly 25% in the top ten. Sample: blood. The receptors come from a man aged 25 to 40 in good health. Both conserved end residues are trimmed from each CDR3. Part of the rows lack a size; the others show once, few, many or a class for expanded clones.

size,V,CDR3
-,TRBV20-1,SAETLTPSYEQY
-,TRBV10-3,AISEGPRELSYNEQF
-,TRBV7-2,ASSFSQANQPQH
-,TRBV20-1,SAPPWGPVYNEQF
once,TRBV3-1,ASSQAVTASTDTQY
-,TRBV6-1,ASSAQREGVKQY
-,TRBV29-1,SVLTGGETQY
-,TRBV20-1,SARDFTSGGAIRQF
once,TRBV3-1,ASSQDGVAYSFCEQY
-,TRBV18,ASSPTRDSPLH
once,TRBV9,ASSVDGRGLEDTQY
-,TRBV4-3,ASSLRLLPPETQY
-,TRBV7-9,ASSRDSGGYT
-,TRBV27,ASSLRMDGISNQPQH
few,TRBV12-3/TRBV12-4,ASSLQAEGYT
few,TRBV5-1,ASTYVGSGELF
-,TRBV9,ASSWTGTEQY
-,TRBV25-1,PCGELF
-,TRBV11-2,ASILRREHSPLH
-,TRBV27,ASSLYALRGETQY
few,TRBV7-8,ASSPRTSGGVRDEQF
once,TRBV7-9,ASSIQQIQNEQY
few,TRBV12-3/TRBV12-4,ASSYARGTQY
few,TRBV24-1,ATSDGRGPIQETQY
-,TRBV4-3,ASSPRWGEDEQF
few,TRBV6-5,ASSYSGPNQPQH
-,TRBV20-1,SALTGRGSYGYT
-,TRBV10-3,AIMGGVGETQY
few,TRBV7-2,ASSLGQASNYGYT
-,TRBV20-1,SARSLVRYNEQF
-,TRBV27,ASSMTAFSYEQY
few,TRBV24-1,ATSAPGGYSYNEQF
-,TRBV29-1,SVRNPGTGFNEQF
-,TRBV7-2,ASSRPGQGRLTLH
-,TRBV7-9,ASSPSQGPDQPQH
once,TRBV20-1,SARRGERAKNIQY
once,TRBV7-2,ASSAGQGYYGYT
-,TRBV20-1,SAGTGVVYEQY
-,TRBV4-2,ASSQDREAYNEQF
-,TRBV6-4,ASSDDSGGAREQF
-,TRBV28,ASSEPGLAGGPQYYEQF
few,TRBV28,ASSSPGGATYEQY
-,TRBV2,ASSEMVTGANVLT
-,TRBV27,ASSLGSFYSGANVLT
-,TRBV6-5,ASRPLAGGVSDTQY
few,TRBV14,ASSQRGSNSYEQY
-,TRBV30,AWSLFRATDTQY
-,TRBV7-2,ASSLGIRRTEAF
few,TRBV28,ASSFGFAGMNGYT